Below are 29 T cell receptor beta chains sequenced from a single sample in a study of shared clonotypes between healthy human individuals. Produced via immunoSEQ multiplex PCR; TCRdb's table is partial and in-frame only. The top ten clones hold approximately 0.52% of a sample with over a million clones, about four fifths of them seen once. The sequencing sample was made of memory CD4+ T cells from PBMCs. The subset is: CD45RA-negative fraction. The receptors stem from a man between 18 and 29 years old in good health. Some clones in this sample may be carry-over from other donors' samples.

This chain connects TRBV6-6 to TRBJ1-2; no firm D call. V shed 2 bases and J shed 3 bases, with 13 bases lying between them. The CDR3 has 15 amino acids. CDR1 and CDR2 (germline): MNHNY, SVGAGI (reference sequence). The CDR3 DNA is TGTGCCAGCAGTTACGAAACGGGCCCGTACTATGGCTACACCTTC. Its translation: CASSYETGPYYGYTF.

The chain has TRBV4-1 and TRBJ1-4, with unresolved D. V dropped 2 bases and J dropped 8 bases, with 9 bases sitting between them. This CDR3 contains 13 residues. Germline-derived CDR1 and CDR2 are MGHRA and YSYEKL. The CDR3 region has the DNA TGCGCCAGCAGCCAATGGAGGAGGGAAAAACTGTTTTTT. Translated: CASSQWRREKLFF.

The genes are TRBV4-2 and TRBJ1-3; no definite D call. Trimming removed 4 bases at V and 3 bases at J, with 7 bases between. Germline values: CDR1 LGHNA, CDR2 YNFKEQ. CDR3 length equals 13 residues. The CDR3 DNA reads as TGTGCCAGCAGCCGGGAATTTGGAAACACCATATATTTT. Its protein is CASSREFGNTIYF.

A single count supports this clone. The chain uses TRBV19 and TRBJ2-7; 12 bases are shared with TRBD1. Germline CDR1 LNHDA, CDR2 SQIVND (reference sequence). The CDR3 has 13 residues. The V and J ends lost 9 bases and 6 bases, in that order; junction bases with no gene match: 6. Here the CDR3 reads CASSRDRGREQYF. For the CDR3, the DNA is TGTGCCAGCAGCCGGGACAGGGGGCGCGAGCAGTACTTC.

The rearrangement links TRBV6-1 to TRBJ2-7; TRBD2 aligns across 14 bases. Germline V gene sequence: CDR1 MNHNS, CDR2 SASEGT. Trimming cost V 8 bases and J 7 bases; bases outside gene matches: 10. The CDR3 length is 15 residues. The CDR3 here is CASGGLAGVPEEQYF. CDR3 nucleotides: TGTGCCAGCGGGGGACTAGCGGGAGTTCCTGAGGAGCAGTACTTC.

This clone was detected only a few times. The chain employs TRBV4-1 and TRBJ2-1, with TRBD1 identical over 8 bases. The CDR3 covers 15 residues. Trimming took 4 bases from V and 4 from J; bases not matched to a gene: 6. Per germline, CDR1 MGHRA and CDR2 YSYEKL. DNA of the CDR3: TGCGCCAGCAGCCTCCAGGGGGCTTCGTACAATGAGCAGTTCTTC. It encodes CASSLQGASYNEQFF.

Here the CDR3 reads CASSFRIMNTEAFF. DNA of the CDR3: TGTGCCAGCAGCTTCAGGATTATGAACACTGAAGCTTTCTTT. This chain connects TRBV5-8 to TRBJ1-1; the D is unclear. The CDR3 has 14 residues. V was trimmed by 2 bases and J by 0 bases, leaving 8 bases between them. Germline CDR1 reads SGHTS; CDR2 reads YDEGEE.

V is TRBV7-2 and J is TRBJ1-1; D is possibly TRBD1 (5 bases). This CDR3 region has 13 residues. Germline V gene lookup returns CDR1 SGHTA and CDR2 FQGNSA. The ends were cut back, 3 bases at V and 8 bases at J, with 13 bases in the middle. This chain's CDR3 is CASSLGLVVEAFF. The CDR3 bases are TGTGCCAGCAGCTTGGGACTGGTGGTAGAAGCTTTCTTT.

Remarks on this clone: Other DNA sequences from this sample encode an identical CDR3 as well. J is TRBJ2-3 and V is TRBV5-1, with TRBD2 as a possible D gene (6 bases). This CDR3 is 15 amino acids long. V was cut by 2 bases and J by 0 bases, with 10 bases left in between. The germline V gene encodes CDR1 SGHRS and CDR2 YFSETQ. The DNA of the CDR3 is TGCGCCAGCAGCTTCGGGGCGGGAAGCACAGATACGCAGTATTTT. Its translation: CASSFGAGSTDTQYF.

The chain employs TRBV28 and TRBJ2-3, with D tentatively TRBD2 (6 bases). Trimming removed 3 bases from V and 0 bases from J, with 16 bases in between. This CDR3 is 17 amino acids long. Germline CDR1 reads MDHEN; CDR2 reads SYDVKM. This CDR3 reads CASSFGGTFLSTDTQYF. The CDR3 nucleotides are TGTGCCAGCAGTTTCGGCGGGACTTTTCTAAGCACAGATACGCAGTATTTT.

The chain carries TRBV19 and TRBJ2-2; D is perhaps TRBD1 (5 bases). V lost 5 bases to trimming and J lost 4 bases, with 11 bases between them. The CDR3 consists of 14 residues. The germline CDR1 and CDR2 sequences are LNHDA and SQIVND (reference sequence). The CDR3 coding sequence is TGTGCCAGTAGTGTCGCAAGGGGCACCGGGGAGCTGTTTTTT. Its protein product is CASSVARGTGELFF.

This chain connects TRBV30 to TRBJ2-6; D remains ambiguous. Looked up from germline, CDR1 is GTSNPN and CDR2 is SVGIG (reference sequence). Trimming shortened V by 3 bases and J by 1 base, and 4 bases separated the two germline ends. The CDR3 runs 13 residues. This chain's CDR3 is CAWRQSGANVLTF. As DNA, the CDR3 is TGTGCCTGGAGGCAGTCTGGGGCCAACGTCCTGACTTTC.

In the case of this clone: This specimen includes other DNA sequences encoding the same CDR3. The chain couples TRBV5-6 to TRBJ2-1; no reliable D call. Germline CDR1 is SGHDT and CDR2 is YYEEEE. The CDR3 has 13 residues. V shed 0 bases and J shed 9 bases, with 10 bases lying between them. DNA of the CDR3: TGTGCCAGCAGCTTGGAAGCTCGTGGTGAGCAGTTCTTC. This encodes CASSLEARGEQFF.

This clone was seen at least ten times. V gene TRBV6-5 combines with J gene TRBJ1-1; D is possibly TRBD1 (5 bases). The CDR3 runs to 12 residues. Trimming took 2 bases from V and 7 from J, leaving 8 bases between them. Germline V gene data show CDR1 as MNHEY and CDR2 as SVGAGI. The CDR3 reads CASSYGGNEAFF. Here the CDR3 DNA reads TGTGCCAGCAGTTACGGGGGGAATGAAGCTTTCTTT.

The V call is TRBV19, the J call TRBJ1-2; 7 bases are shared with TRBD1. Germline values: CDR1 LNHDA, CDR2 SQIVND (reference sequence). The CDR3 totals 14 residues. V shed 3 bases, J shed 6 bases, and the junction held 7 bases outside the gene matches. CDR3: CASSIGRGDHGYTF. The CDR3 DNA reads TGTGCCAGTAGTATCGGCAGGGGGGATCATGGCTACACCTTC.

This clone was recorded once. This rearrangement joins TRBV15 to TRBJ1-4; D not certain. The CDR3 is made up of 18 amino acids. Germline values: CDR1 LNHNV, CDR2 YYDKDF (reference sequence). V dropped 3 bases and J dropped 0 bases, with 17 bases sitting between them. In nucleotides, the CDR3 is TGTGCCACCAGCAGGGTCAGAAGTTCATCAGCAACTAATGAAAAACTGTTTTTT. Translating gives CATSRVRSSSATNEKLFF.

The chain joins TRBV6-5 to TRBJ1-1; no clear D gene. CDR3 size: 11 residues. The ends were cut back, 2 bases at V and 11 bases at J, with 9 bases in the middle. CDR1 MNHEY and CDR2 SVGAGI come from the germline V gene. CDR3 in DNA: TGTGCCAGCAGTTACGTGGGTGTTGCTTTCTTT. It translates to CASSYVGVAFF.

This clone was detected a few times. The chain recombines TRBV5-4 with TRBJ2-5; 10 bases match TRBD2. The CDR3 is 15 residues long. In germline, CDR1 is SGHNT, CDR2 YYREEE (reference sequence). With V trimmed by 4 bases and J by 7 bases, 10 bases remained unmatched. The CDR3 region has the DNA TGTGCCAGCAGCACGCTAGCGGGGGCTATTGGGACCCAGTACTTC. Its translation: CASSTLAGAIGTQYF. The full variable domain, its missing parts supplied by reference TRBV5-4 and TRBJ2-5, is ETGVTQSPTHLIKTRGQQVTLRCSSQSGHNTVSWYQQALGQGPQFIFQYYREEENGRGNFPPRFSGLQFPNYSSELNVNALELDDSALYLCASSTLAGAIGTQYFGPGTRLLVL.

This clone was counted once. The chain has TRBV28 and TRBJ1-2; D unresolved. CDR1 and CDR2 (germline): MDHEN, SYDVKM. The CDR3 runs 14 residues. Deletions cut 5 bases from V and 0 bases from J, with 10 bases between. Here the CDR3 DNA reads TGTGCCAGCAGTGTCCCCGGGACTAACTATGGCTACACCTTC. Its protein product is CASSVPGTNYGYTF.

This clone was picked up a small number of times. The chain couples TRBV30 to TRBJ1-1; 7 nucleotides agree with TRBD1. Looked up from germline, CDR1 is GTSNPN and CDR2 is SVGIG (reference sequence). This CDR3 contains 13 residues. Trimming at V came to 1 base and at J to 11 bases, leaving 10 bases not matched to a gene. The CDR3 coding sequence is TGTGCCTGGAGTGAACAGGAGGGGGCATGGGCTTTCTTT. Its translation is CAWSEQEGAWAFF.

The chain couples TRBV4-2 to TRBJ1-2; D perhaps matches TRBD1 (5 bases). Germline CDR1 LGHNA, CDR2 YNFKEQ. CDR3 length equals 12 residues. V was cut by 4 bases and J by 5 bases, with 8 bases left in between. CDR3 DNA: TGTGCCAGCAGCCGGGGGAAATATGGCTACACCTTC. Amino acid sequence: CASSRGKYGYTF.

The chain combines TRBV5-1 with TRBJ1-1; tentatively, D is TRBD1 (6 bases). This CDR3 contains 15 residues. Germline V lookup: CDR1 SGHRS, CDR2 YFSETQ. V lost 0 bases and J lost 2, with 11 bases in between. The CDR3 protein is CASSLAGGANTEAFF. The CDR3 DNA is TGCGCCAGCAGCTTGGCCGGGGGCGCAAACACTGAAGCTTTCTTT.

This chain's CDR3 is CASSGGLTDTQYF. CDR3 bases: TGTGCCAGTAGCGGGGGACTCACAGATACGCAGTATTTT. V usage is TRBV19 and J usage is TRBJ2-3, with D possibly TRBD2 on 6 matching bases. The CDR3 has 13 residues. V lost 6 bases, J lost 2 bases, and 9 bases lay in between. The germline gives CDR1 LNHDA, CDR2 SQIVND (reference sequence).

The J gene is TRBJ1-2, the V gene TRBV18, with 7 bases lining up with TRBD1. The CDR3 consists of 13 residues. Losses at the gene ends were 5 bases for V and 4 bases for J; bases not matched to a gene: 4. Germline CDR1 KGHSH, CDR2 LQKENI. The CDR3: CASSEGQPYGYTF. Written as DNA, the CDR3 is TGTGCCAGCTCAGAGGGACAGCCCTATGGCTACACCTTC.

DNA for the CDR3: TGTGCCAGCAGCTTGATTTCTAGTGGGGCCGGGGAGCTGTTTTTT. It translates to CASSLISSGAGELFF. The rearrangement uses TRBV7-3 and TRBJ2-2; D remains unclear. The CDR3 loop spans 15 amino acids. V was clipped by 3 bases and J by 6 bases, with 14 bases between them. Germline V gene data show CDR1 as SGHTA and CDR2 as FQGTGA.

This chain joins TRBV7-2 and TRBJ1-5; TRBD1 aligns across 8 bases. This CDR3 has 14 residues. J gave up 7 bases and V 3 bases, and 5 bases lay outside the gene matches. Germline CDR1 is SGHTA and CDR2 is FQGNSA. In DNA form, the CDR3 reads TGTGCCAGCAGCTTTCAGGGGGCAGGGCAGCCCCAGCATTTT. Its translation is CASSFQGAGQPQHF.

This chain uses TRBV9 with TRBJ2-3, with 8 bases identical to TRBD2. The V segment lost 4 bases and the J segment 4 bases; nucleotides outside the gene matches: 5. This CDR3 is 14 amino acids long. Per the germline V gene, CDR1 is SGDLS and CDR2 is YYNGEE. The CDR3 sequence is CASSPGGVADTQYF. Written as DNA, the CDR3 is TGTGCCAGCAGCCCCGGGGGGGTGGCAGATACGCAGTATTTT.

The chain uses TRBV27 and TRBJ2-1; tentative D call: TRBD1 (5 bases). V shed 6 bases and J shed 6 bases, with 12 bases lying between them. The CDR3 length is 13 residues. CDR1 is MNHEY and CDR2 is SMNVEV in the germline V gene (reference sequence). The CDR3 DNA sequence: TGTGCCAGCAGCATTGACAGCTTCAATGAGCAGTTCTTC. Protein: CASSIDSFNEQFF.

Concerning this clone itself: The same CDR3 is also encoded by other DNA sequences in this sample. Here the CDR3 reads CASSLEGLRSYNEQFF. The DNA of the CDR3 is TGCGCCAGCAGCTTGGAGGGGTTGCGTAGCTACAATGAGCAGTTCTTC. The V gene is TRBV5-1, the J gene TRBJ2-1; perhaps TRBD1 as D (5 bases). This CDR3 spans 16 amino acids. Germline CDR1 reads SGHRS; CDR2 reads YFSETQ. V was cut by 0 bases and J by 3 bases, with 13 bases left in between.